This TCR beta chain was sequenced during a study of tumor-infiltrating lymphocytes in primary liver carcinoma. Study-level background: Subjects presented with primary liver carcinoma managed by surgical resection. The five patients, who were men and women, ranged in age from 30 to 69 years. Roughly 3.5 to 8 million productive TCRbeta reads came from each sample, comparable across tissue types. Whole-study findings and limits: Relative to blood, tumors carried a significantly larger fraction of the repertoire in their top 250 clones (p = 0.039).

Germline CDR1 reads MDHEN; CDR2 reads SYDVKM. The CDR3 has 14 residues. With 5 bases removed from V and 2 bases from J, the gap between germline ends came to 13 bases. Using a constant-region primer together with ProtoScript II reverse transcriptase, TCR beta cDNA was made from 450 to 600 ng of total RNA. Libraries of TCR beta came from three nested multiplex PCR rounds with slightly modified ARM-PCR. Use of TRBV1-TRBV30 forward primers with a C-beta reverse primer characterized the first two PCR rounds, which lasted about 9 cycles each. TCRdb recomputed calls from the multiplex PCR reads with MiXCR, one row per CDR3 protein. The top ten hold 6% to 8.5% of the sample, which has almost 200,000 distinct CDR3 sequences, roughly 61% seen once. For blood RNA, unsorted whole blood served as the source, and germline DNA was extracted too. The table lists this clonotype with a few counts. What it recognizes is unknown.

What was sequenced was peripheral blood. The sequence derives from a woman aged 55 to 70 with primary liver carcinoma and hepatitis B virus infection. J is TRBJ2-7 and V is TRBV28; TRBD1 or TRBD2 may be the D gene (5 bases each). The DNA for the CDR3 is TGTGCCAGCAGTGGGGCGGACTGCCCCTACGAGCAGTACTTC. This encodes CASSGADCPYEQYF.